This paragraph reports one T cell receptor (beta chain). Its antigen remains unidentified. The source of the sample is a study of OX40 agonist ivuxolimab in advanced cancers. Study-level background: Dose-escalation patients were diagnosed with hepatocellular carcinoma, melanoma, renal cell cancer or head and neck cancer.

Losses at the gene ends were 6 bases for V and 3 bases for J; bases not matched to a gene: 3. The CDR3 runs 15 residues. CDR1 and CDR2 (germline): SNHLY, FYNNEI. Study results and limitations: Mean expanded clone counts were higher in CD8+ than CD4+ T cells. Compared with others, partial responders at 0.1-3.0 mg/kg displayed clonal expansion among the lowest.

Measured with immunoSEQ multiplex PCR; TCRdb has only the in-frame clones, and not every one. This table holds some 80,000 clones, approximately 89% found once. Material: CD4+ or CD8+ T cells sorted from blood, obtained in a trial of the OX40 agonist ivuxolimab. The genes are TRBV2 and TRBJ2-2; TRBD2 matches 11 bases. This receptor was identified in an adult with an advanced solid tumor such as melanoma, head and neck, liver or kidney cancer. The CDR3 region is CASRLGLADTGELFF. The CDR3 nucleotides read TGTGCCAGCAGGCTGGGACTAGCGGACACCGGGGAGCTGTTTTTT.